The T cell receptor beta chain described here comes from a study of OX40 agonist ivuxolimab in advanced cancers. Turning to this clone: Its target is not known.

Patients were excluded for autoimmune disease history or systemic immunosuppression. The repertoire was sequenced with immunoSEQ multiplex PCR; TCRdb's copy has only in-frame clones and lacks some. The repertoire holds about 41,000 clones, with about 89% as singletons. The CDR3 consists of 14 residues. CDR1 and CDR2 from the germline V gene are GTSNPN and SVGIG (reference sequence). V lost 4 bases to trimming and J lost 2 bases, with 14 bases between them. Findings of the study overall: A proportion of nonresponders additionally exhibited low normalized T-cell clonal expansion. Clonal expansion from baseline to week 6 occurred in both CD4+ and CD8+ T cells. The investigators did not determine what antigen specificity the expanded peripheral T cells had.

The sample consisted of CD4+ or CD8+ T cells sorted from blood, taken in a trial of the OX40 agonist ivuxolimab. V usage is TRBV30 and J usage is TRBJ1-2; D is perhaps TRBD1 (6 bases). This TCR was sampled from an adult with an advanced solid tumor such as melanoma, head and neck, liver or kidney cancer. This chain's CDR3 is CAWMGQGLNYGYTF. Written as DNA, the CDR3 is TGTGCCTGGATGGGGCAGGGGTTGAACTATGGCTACACCTTC. The full variable domain, its missing parts supplied by reference TRBV30 and TRBJ1-2, is SQTIHQWPATLVQPVGSPLSLECTVEGTSNPNLYWYRQAAGRGLQLLFYSVGIGQISSEVPQNLSASRPQDRQFILSSKKLLLSDSGFYLCAWMGQGLNYGYTFGSGTRLTVV.